The rows below give T cell receptor beta chains drawn from one sample of a study of Graves' ophthalmopathy and Graves' hyperthyroidism. TCRdb recomputed calls from the multiplex PCR reads with MiXCR, one row per CDR3 protein. The sample contains 350,000 to 450,000 distinct CDR3 sequences, under 25% of which appear only once. The source material was peripheral blood. The source is a woman aged 18-29 years with stable Graves' hyperthyroidism. Both conserved end residues are part of each CDR3. D genes are given only for firm matches. Some rows mark clone size as missing; the rest say once, few, many or name a class of expanded clone.

>NA|TRBJ1-5|TRBV12-3/TRBV12-4|TRBD1
TGTGCCAGCAGTTCCCCAGGGGGGTATAGCAATCAGCCCCAGCATTTT
CASSSPGGYSNQPQHF
>NA|TRBJ2-7|TRBV18|NA
TGTGCCAGCTCACCTCGTGACGTCTCCTACGAGCAGTACTTC
CASSPRDVSYEQYF
>few|TRBJ2-7|TRBV24-1|NA
TGTGCCACCAGTGACTCGAACATCTACGAGCAGTACTTC
CATSDSNIYEQYF
>many|TRBJ2-7|TRBV13|NA
TGTGCCAGCAGCTTTCCGGGCCAGAGCTACGAGCAGTACTTC
CASSFPGQSYEQYF
>many|TRBJ2-7|TRBV14|NA
TGTGCCAGCAGCTTTACAGGGCCCGAGCAGTACTTC
CASSFTGPEQYF
>many|TRBJ1-1|TRBV30|NA
TGTGCCTGGAATCTACAGCGGGACACTGAAGCTTTCTTT
CAWNLQRDTEAFF
>many|TRBJ2-7|TRBV11-2|NA
TGTGCCAGCAGCTTAGACGGCAAGAGCTCCTACGAGCAGTACTTC
CASSLDGKSSYEQYF
>NA|TRBJ2-6|TRBV27|TRBD1
TGTGCCAGCAGCTATACGGGACAGGGAAGTTCTGGGGCCAACGTCCTGACTTTC
CASSYTGQGSSGANVLTF
>many|TRBJ2-7|TRBV12-3/TRBV12-4|NA
TGTGCCAGCAGCCTCAGGGAAACAGGGGAGCAGTACTTC
CASSLRETGEQYF
>NA|TRBJ1-5|TRBV18|NA
TGTGCCAGCTCACCCCACCCCCCGAATAGCAATCAGCCCCAGCATTTT
CASSPHPPNSNQPQHF
>NA|TRBJ1-1|TRBV2|NA
TGTGCCAGCAGTGAAGCATGGGGTAGCACTGAAGCTTTCTTT
CASSEAWGSTEAFF
>many|TRBJ2-7|TRBV6-5|NA
TGTGCCAGCAGTTCAAGGGACCTTCCCTACGAGCAGTACTTC
CASSSRDLPYEQYF
>many|TRBJ2-2|TRBV7-9|NA
TGTGCCAGCAGCTTAGGCACGAACACCGGGGAGCTGTTTTTT
CASSLGTNTGELFF
>many|TRBJ2-4|TRBV3-1|NA
TGTGCCAGCAGCCAAGGGAGTATGTACATTCAGTACTTC
CASSQGSMYIQYF
>NA|TRBJ1-5|TRBV30|NA
TGTGCCTGGGGACAGTTTAATCAGCCCCAGCATTTT
CAWGQFNQPQHF
>many|TRBJ2-7|TRBV6-5|TRBD2
TGTGCCAGCAGTTTCAGCGGGAGTGGCGACGAGCAGTACTTC
CASSFSGSGDEQYF
>many|TRBJ2-5|TRBV7-2|NA
TGTGCCAGCAGCCCCCGCGTCCAAGAGACCCAGTACTTC
CASSPRVQETQYF
>NA|TRBJ2-3|TRBV6-4|TRBD2
TGTGCCAGCAGTGACTCCGGCGGGGGGGCGGCAGATACGCAGTATTTT
CASSDSGGGAADTQYF
>many|TRBJ2-7|TRBV10-3|TRBD2
TGTGCCATCAGCGATACTGGACTAGCGGGCGGCCTCTCCTACGAGCAGTACTTC
CAISDTGLAGGLSYEQYF
>few|TRBJ1-1|TRBV12-3/TRBV12-4|NA
TGTGCCAGCAGTCGAAGCCCGGGCACTGAAGCTTTCTTT
CASSRSPGTEAFF
>many|TRBJ1-2|TRBV28|TRBD1
TGTGCCAGCAGCACAGGACAGGTCTATGGCTACACCTTC
CASSTGQVYGYTF
>many|TRBJ2-5|TRBV20-1|TRBD2
TGCAGTGCTCCGACTAGCGAGGAGACCCAGTACTTC
CSAPTSEETQYF
>many|TRBJ1-2|TRBV29-1|NA
TGCAGCACGGAGACAGGTGTCTATGGCTACACCTTC
CSTETGVYGYTF
>many|TRBJ1-1|TRBV6-1|NA
TGTGCCAGCAGTGAAGCCGTCCCGGCTTTCTTT
CASSEAVPAFF
>NA|TRBJ1-6|TRBV6-1|NA
TGTGCCAGCAGTGAGGTGTGGAATTCACCCCTCCACTTT
CASSEVWNSPLHF
>many|TRBJ1-1|TRBV19|NA
TGTGCCAGTAGTATATCGAGGGGGGGAGGTACTGAAGCTTTCTTT
CASSISRGGGTEAFF
>NA|TRBJ1-2|TRBV6-1|NA
TGTGCCAGCAGTGGCAGGGCCAGCTATGGCTACACCTTC
CASSGRASYGYTF
>NA|TRBJ2-7|TRBV5-1|NA
TGCGCCAGCAGTGCGGGGGACAGACTCTACGAGCAGTACTTC
CASSAGDRLYEQYF
>many|TRBJ2-7|TRBV20-1|TRBD2
TGCAGTGCTTCCGGGACTAGCGTTTCCTACGAGCAGTACTTC
CSASGTSVSYEQYF
>many|TRBJ1-2|TRBV28|TRBD1
TGTGCCATCAAGACAGGGGGCGAGTTCTCCAACTATGGCTACACCTTC
CAIKTGGEFSNYGYTF
>many|TRBJ2-7|TRBV20-1|NA
TGCAGTGCTAGAGACGGCACCTACGAGCAGTACTTC
CSARDGTYEQYF
>many|TRBJ2-6|TRBV2|TRBD1
TGTGCCAGCAGTGGGGGACAGCTGGGAGGGGCCAACGTCCTGACTTTC
CASSGGQLGGANVLTF
>NA|TRBJ1-2|TRBV28|TRBD1
TGTGCCCTTCGGGACAGCCAATATGGCTACACCTTC
CALRDSQYGYTF
>NA|TRBJ2-5|TRBV6-1|TRBD1
TGTGCCAGCAGTGGGCCGTCAGGGGGTAGTTTTGTGCAGTACTTC
CASSGPSGGSFVQYF
>NA|TRBJ2-7|TRBV19|NA
TGTGCCAGTAGTTCGTGGGACCATCGCGGGGTACTACTCTACGAGCAGTACTTC
CASSSWDHRGVLLYEQYF
>few|TRBJ2-7|TRBV6-1|TRBD1
TGTGCCAGCAGTGAGCCGGGACAGCGTAGCTCCTACGAGCAGTACTTC
CASSEPGQRSSYEQYF
>once|TRBJ2-7|TRBV29-1|NA
TGCAGCGCCTCCCCCGGGGGGCGCTCCTACGAGCAGTACTTC
CSASPGGRSYEQYF
>few|TRBJ1-2|TRBV6-1|NA
TGTGCCAGCAGTAAACAGGGAGCGACCTATGGCTACACCTTC
CASSKQGATYGYTF
>NA|TRBJ1-1|TRBV6-1|TRBD1
TGTGCCAGCAGTGAAGCAAGGGGGCTGAACACTGAAGCTTTCTTT
CASSEARGLNTEAFF
>NA|TRBJ2-7|TRBV6-1|TRBD1
TGTGCCAGCAGTGAAGCACAGGGGGCTTTCGACGAGCAGTACTTC
CASSEAQGAFDEQYF
>many|TRBJ1-5|TRBV28|NA
TGTGCCAGCAGCATGGTCGGGTCTAATCAGCCCCAGCATTTT
CASSMVGSNQPQHF
>NA|TRBJ2-3|TRBV11-1|TRBD1
TGTGCCAGCAGCGCTCGGGGGACAGGGTACACAGATACGCAGTATTTT
CASSARGTGYTDTQYF
>many|TRBJ1-5|TRBV12-3/TRBV12-4|NA
TGTGCCAGCAGTTTAGAAGGTGCGAGCAATCAGCCCCAGCATTTT
CASSLEGASNQPQHF
>NA|TRBJ2-7|TRBV5-6|NA
TGTGCCAGCAGCCTGGATCCCGGGACATCCTACGAGCATTACTTC
CASSLDPGTSYEHYF
>once|TRBJ1-1|TRBV28|NA
TGTGCCAGCACCCGAATCCTCCCCTGGGGGGCCGGGGGGAACACTGAAGCTTTCTTT
CASTRILPWGAGGNTEAFF
>NA|TRBJ2-5|TRBV28|NA
TGTGCCACCTCGAAGAGAGGGGGAGCGGAGACCCAGTACTTC
CATSKRGGAETQYF
>NA|TRBJ2-5|TRBV7-9|TRBD1
TGTGTCAGCAGCTCAACAGGGGGCGACGAGACCCAGTACTTC
CVSSSTGGDETQYF
>NA|TRBJ1-1|TRBV20-1|NA
TGCAGTTGTCATGAGCGGCCCACTGAAGCTTTCTTT
CSCHERPTEAFF
>many|TRBJ2-5|TRBV29-1|TRBD2
TGCAGCGTTCCGCGGGGGGCAGGGCGAGAGACCCAGTACTTC
CSVPRGAGRETQYF
>many|TRBJ1-5|TRBV12-3/TRBV12-4|NA
TGTGCCAGCAGTTTCGAGACCAATCAGCCCCAGCATTTT
CASSFETNQPQHF
>many|TRBJ1-2|TRBV6-5|TRBD1
TGTGCCAGCAGTTACCTGGGACAGGGGGCTGTTGGCTACACCTTC
CASSYLGQGAVGYTF
>many|TRBJ2-7|TRBV5-1|NA
TGCGCCAGCAGCTTGGACAGGGAGCGGCTCTACTACGAGCAGTACTTC
CASSLDRERLYYEQYF
>many|TRBJ1-1|TRBV19|NA
TGTGCCAGTACCCTTTATACGTCGAACACTGAAGCTTTCTTT
CASTLYTSNTEAFF